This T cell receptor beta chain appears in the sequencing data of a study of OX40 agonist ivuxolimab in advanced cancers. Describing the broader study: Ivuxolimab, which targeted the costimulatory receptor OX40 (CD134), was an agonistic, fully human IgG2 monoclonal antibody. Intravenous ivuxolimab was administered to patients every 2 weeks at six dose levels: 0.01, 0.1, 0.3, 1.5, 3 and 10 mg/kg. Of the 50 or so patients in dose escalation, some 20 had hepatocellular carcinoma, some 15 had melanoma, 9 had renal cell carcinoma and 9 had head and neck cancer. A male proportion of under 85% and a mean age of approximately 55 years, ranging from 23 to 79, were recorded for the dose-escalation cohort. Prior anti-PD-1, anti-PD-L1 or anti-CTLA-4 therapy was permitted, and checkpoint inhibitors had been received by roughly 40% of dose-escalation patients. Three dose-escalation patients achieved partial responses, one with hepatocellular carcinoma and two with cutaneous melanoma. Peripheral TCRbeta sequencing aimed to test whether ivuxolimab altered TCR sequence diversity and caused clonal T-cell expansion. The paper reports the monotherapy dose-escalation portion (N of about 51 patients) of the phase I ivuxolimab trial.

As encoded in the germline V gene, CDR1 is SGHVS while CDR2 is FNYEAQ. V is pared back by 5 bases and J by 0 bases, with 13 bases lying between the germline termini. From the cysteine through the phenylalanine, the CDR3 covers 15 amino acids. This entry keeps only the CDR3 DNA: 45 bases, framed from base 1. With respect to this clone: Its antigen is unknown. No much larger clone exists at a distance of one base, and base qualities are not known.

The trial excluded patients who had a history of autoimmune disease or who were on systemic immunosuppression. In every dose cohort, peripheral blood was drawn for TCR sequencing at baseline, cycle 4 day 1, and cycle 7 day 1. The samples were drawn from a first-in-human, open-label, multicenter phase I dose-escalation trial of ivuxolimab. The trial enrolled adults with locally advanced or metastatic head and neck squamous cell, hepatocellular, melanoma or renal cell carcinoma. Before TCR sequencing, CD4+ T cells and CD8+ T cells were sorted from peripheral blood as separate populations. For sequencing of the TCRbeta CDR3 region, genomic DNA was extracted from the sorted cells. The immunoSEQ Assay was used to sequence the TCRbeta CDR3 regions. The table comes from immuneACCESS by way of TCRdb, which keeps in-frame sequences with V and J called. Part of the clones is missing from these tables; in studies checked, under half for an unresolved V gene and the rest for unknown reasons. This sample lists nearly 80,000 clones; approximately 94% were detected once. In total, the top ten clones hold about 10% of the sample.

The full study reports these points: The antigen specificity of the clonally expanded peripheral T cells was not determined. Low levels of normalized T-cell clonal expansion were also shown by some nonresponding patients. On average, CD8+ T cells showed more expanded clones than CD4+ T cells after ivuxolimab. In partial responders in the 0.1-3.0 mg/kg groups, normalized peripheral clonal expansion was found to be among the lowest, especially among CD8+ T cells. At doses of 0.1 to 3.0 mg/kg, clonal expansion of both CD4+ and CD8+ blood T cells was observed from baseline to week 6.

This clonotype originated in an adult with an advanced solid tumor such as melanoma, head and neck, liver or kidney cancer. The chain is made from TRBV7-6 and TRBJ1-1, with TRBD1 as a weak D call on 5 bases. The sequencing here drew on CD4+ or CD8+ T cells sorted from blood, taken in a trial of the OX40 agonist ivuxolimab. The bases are TGTGCCAGCAGCCGACCGGGGGTAATGAACACTGAAGCTTTCTTT. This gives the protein CASSRPGVMNTEAFF.